These 20 T cell receptor beta chains were sequenced from one sample in a study of human T cells and chemical hapten exposure. Time point denoted: patch test 1, 2 weeks after DPC sensitization. Treatment noted: therapeutic diphenylcyclopropenone sensitization with weekly scalp DPC. Each CDR3 protein gets one entry after TCRdb re-called the RACE reads with MiXCR. The table has tens of thousands of distinct CDR3 sequences, 12% seen once. The starting material was whole blood, obtained in connection with sensitization to the hapten diphenylcyclopropenone (DPC). The receptors were sampled from a woman in her sixties or seventies with alopecia areata. Some clones in this sample may be carry-over from other donors' samples.

This clonotype was picked up many times. The gene calls are TRBV12-3 or TRBV12-4 and TRBJ1-1, with 9 bases aligning to TRBD1. The V gene end was trimmed by 9 bases and the J gene end by 4 bases; junction bases not matched to a gene: 9. This CDR3 has 14 residues. The DNA for the CDR3 is TGTGCCAGTAACAGGGGGCCAAGCACCACTGAAGCTTTCTTT. It codes for CASNRGPSTTEAFF.

V gene TRBV5-1 combines with J gene TRBJ2-3; TRBD1 is a possible D gene (6 bases). The CDR3 has 14 residues. From germline, CDR1 is SGHRS and CDR2 YFSETQ. V lost 3 bases and J 7 bases, leaving 15 bases between the germline ends. The CDR3: CASSSGQPGYTQYF. The DNA of the CDR3 is TGCGCCAGCAGCTCCGGACAGCCTGGGTATACGCAGTATTTT.

This clonotype was observed many times. V and J are TRBV3-1 and TRBJ2-1; D is undetermined. In germline, CDR1 is LGHDT, CDR2 YNNKEL (reference sequence). The CDR3 extends over 13 amino acids. Between the trimmed V and J ends, which lost 1 base and 4 bases, there was a span of 5 bases. CDR3 sequence reads: CASSQGVYNEQFF. The CDR3 bases are TGTGCCAGCAGCCAAGGGGTTTACAATGAGCAGTTCTTC.

In this sample, this clonotype turned up a few times. The V call is TRBV2, the J call TRBJ1-5; 7 bases match TRBD1. This CDR3 has 15 amino acids. Germline loops: CDR1 SNHLY, CDR2 FYNNEI. After removal of 6 bases from V and 6 bases from J, the junction contained 11 bases not matched to a gene. CDR3 sequence (DNA): TGTGCCAGCAGAGCACAGGGGATGGGCACTCAGCCCCAGCATTTT. Its protein product is CASRAQGMGTQPQHF.

This clonotype was seen repeatedly, ten times or more. The V and J genes are TRBV20-1 and TRBJ1-2; 8 nucleotides agree with TRBD1. J gave up 7 bases and V 0 bases, and 10 bases lay outside the gene matches. Germline CDR1 reads DFQATT; CDR2 reads SNEGSKA (reference sequence). This CDR3 has 15 residues. This chain's CDR3 is CSAREAGGYEVGYTF. The CDR3 nucleotides are TGCAGTGCTAGAGAGGCAGGGGGCTACGAAGTTGGCTACACCTTC.

This clonotype was picked up a small number of times. CDR3: CAISGTPDSNQPQHF. The CDR3 nucleotides read TGTGCCATCAGTGGGACACCCGATAGCAATCAGCCCCAGCATTTT. The chain uses TRBV10-3 and TRBJ1-5, with a weak D call TRBD1 (5 bases). The CDR3 length is 15 residues. V was shortened by 4 bases and J by 0 bases, with 10 bases between the two germline ends. CDR1 and CDR2 (germline): ENHRY, SYGVKD.

The chain couples TRBV29-1 to TRBJ1-1; possibly TRBD1 for D (6 bases). Trimming took 7 bases from V and 5 from J, leaving 17 bases between them. The CDR3 totals 13 residues. Germline CDR1 and CDR2: SQVTM and ANQGSEA. CDR3 sequence: CSAEGHLRTEAFF. In nucleotides, the CDR3 is TGCAGCGCTGAGGGACATCTGCGAACTGAAGCTTTCTTT. The variable domain in full, with the rest retrieved from reference TRBV29-1 and TRBJ1-1, is SAVISQKPSRDICQRGTSLTIQCQVDSQVTMMFWYRQQPGQSLTLIATANQGSEATYESGFVIDKFPISRPNLTFSTLTVSNMSPEDSSIYLCSAEGHLRTEAFFGQGTRLTVV.

A single count supports this clonotype. V usage is TRBV10-3 and J usage is TRBJ2-1, with TRBD1 matching 10 bases. The germline V gene encodes CDR1 ENHRY and CDR2 SYGVKD. This CDR3 has 15 residues. J was trimmed by 4 bases and V by 5 bases; bases with no gene match: 5. CDR3 sequence reads: CAISRGTGEYNEQFF. For the CDR3, the DNA is TGTGCCATCAGTAGGGGGACAGGGGAATACAATGAGCAGTTCTTC.

The rearrangement links TRBV29-1 to TRBJ1-3, with 7 bases aligning to TRBD1. The V segment lost 6 bases and the J segment 4 bases; nucleotides outside the gene matches: 6. Germline CDR1 is SQVTM and CDR2 is ANQGSEA. The CDR3 has 13 amino acids. The DNA for the CDR3 is TGCAGCGTCGGGACAGATTCCGGAAACACCATATATTTT. It translates to CSVGTDSGNTIYF.

The chain employs TRBV2 and TRBJ1-4; 9 nucleotides align to TRBD1. The V segment lost 7 bases and the J segment 4 bases; nucleotides outside the gene matches: 7. The germline V gene encodes CDR1 SNHLY and CDR2 FYNNEI. The CDR3 length is 15 residues. The CDR3 loop is CASTPRDRDNEKLFF. The DNA for the CDR3 is TGTGCCAGCACCCCCCGGGACAGGGATAATGAAAAACTGTTTTTT.

This clonotype was counted ten times or more. The chain carries TRBV9 and TRBJ1-2; D remains ambiguous. Germline V gives CDR1 SGDLS, CDR2 YYNGEE. This CDR3 has 13 amino acids. V dropped 3 bases and J dropped 4 bases, with 10 bases sitting between them. CDR3: CASSGGPSYGYTF. CDR3 nucleotides: TGTGCCAGCAGCGGAGGGCCGAGCTATGGCTACACCTTC.

This clonotype was seen repeatedly, ten times or more. The CDR3 region has the DNA TGTGCCAGCAGTCCCCGGACAGGGGATGAAAAACTGTTTTTT. This translates into CASSPRTGDEKLFF. The rearrangement uses TRBV25-1 and TRBJ1-4, with 9 bases identical to TRBD1. V lost 5 bases, J lost 6 bases, and 4 bases stayed unmatched. The CDR3 covers 14 residues. Germline V lookup: CDR1 MGHDK, CDR2 SYGVNS.

This clonotype was picked up many times. The chain combines TRBV10-2 with TRBJ1-1, with D unclear. Trimming pared 3 bases from V and 1 base from J, leaving 6 bases between. CDR3 length: 13 amino acids. Germline CDR1 and CDR2: WSHSY and SAAADI. The CDR3 region has the DNA TGCGCCAGCAGTGACTACGGGAACACTGAAGCTTTCTTT. It is translated as CASSDYGNTEAFF.

The chain carries TRBV20-1 and TRBJ1-1; D may be TRBD1 (5 bases). Germline-derived CDR1 and CDR2 are DFQATT and SNEGSKA (reference sequence). The CDR3 sequence is 15 residues long. Between the trimmed V and J ends, which lost 0 bases and 4 bases, there was a span of 15 bases. CDR3 residues: CSARDLPRVSTEAFF. For the CDR3, the DNA is TGCAGTGCTAGAGATCTACCCAGGGTATCCACTGAAGCTTTCTTT.

For this clonotype: This could be a read error, since a much larger clone is one nucleotide away. The chain carries TRBV13 and TRBJ2-3; D ambiguous. The germline CDR1 and CDR2 sequences are PRHDT and FYEKMQ (reference sequence). Trimming removed 5 bases at V and 5 bases at J, with 14 bases between. The CDR3 length is 14 residues. The CDR3 protein is CASSLRQIVDTQYF. DNA of the CDR3: TGTGCCAGCAGCCTAAGACAAATTGTAGATACGCAGTATTTT.

There are many counts of this clonotype. The J gene is TRBJ1-5, the V gene TRBV7-2; 8 bases are a match to TRBD1. Losses at the gene ends were 7 bases for V and 1 base for J; bases not matched to a gene: 3. This CDR3 is built from 14 residues. Germline CDR1 is SGHTA and CDR2 is FQGNSA. The CDR3 region is CASTGDRSNQPQHF. The CDR3 DNA is TGTGCCAGCACCGGGGACAGGAGCAATCAGCCCCAGCATTTT.

This clonotype was observed a handful of times. V and J are TRBV29-1 and TRBJ2-3, with 8 bases identical to TRBD1. The CDR3 has 14 residues. Germline V gene lookup returns CDR1 SQVTM and CDR2 ANQGSEA. V trimming: 2 bases; J trimming: 1 base; junction bases outside the gene matches: 2. The CDR3 spells CSVEPGQGTDTQYF. The CDR3 bases are TGCAGCGTTGAACCGGGACAGGGCACAGATACGCAGTATTTT.

This rearrangement joins TRBV14 to TRBJ1-2; D remains unclear. Germline-derived CDR1 and CDR2 are SGHDN and FVKESK. The CDR3 covers 15 residues. V lost 0 bases to trimming and J lost 5 bases, with 13 bases between them. The CDR3 spells CASSQDLTRRYGYTF. CDR3 in DNA: TGTGCCAGCAGCCAAGATCTGACCCGGCGGTATGGCTACACCTTC.

In this sample, this clonotype turned up a few times. The chain recombines TRBV2 with TRBJ2-1; 7 nucleotides line up with TRBD1. Germline V gives CDR1 SNHLY, CDR2 FYNNEI. The CDR3 runs to 14 residues. V shed 3 bases, J shed 6 bases, and the junction held 5 bases outside the gene matches. The CDR3 bases are TGTGCCAGCAGTGAGGTACAGGGGTTCAATGAGCAGTTCTTC. Protein product: CASSEVQGFNEQFF.

This clonotype was picked up many times. This rearrangement joins TRBV11-2 to TRBJ2-5; tentatively, D is TRBD1 or TRBD2 (5 bases each). The CDR3 is made up of 15 amino acids. CDR1 is SGHAT and CDR2 is FQNNGV in the germline V gene. Trimming left V 5 bases short and J 5 bases short, with 18 bases between. CDR3 residues: CASSGAGTNGETQYF. CDR3 DNA: TGTGCCAGCAGCGGAGCCGGGACGAACGGGGAGACCCAGTACTTC.